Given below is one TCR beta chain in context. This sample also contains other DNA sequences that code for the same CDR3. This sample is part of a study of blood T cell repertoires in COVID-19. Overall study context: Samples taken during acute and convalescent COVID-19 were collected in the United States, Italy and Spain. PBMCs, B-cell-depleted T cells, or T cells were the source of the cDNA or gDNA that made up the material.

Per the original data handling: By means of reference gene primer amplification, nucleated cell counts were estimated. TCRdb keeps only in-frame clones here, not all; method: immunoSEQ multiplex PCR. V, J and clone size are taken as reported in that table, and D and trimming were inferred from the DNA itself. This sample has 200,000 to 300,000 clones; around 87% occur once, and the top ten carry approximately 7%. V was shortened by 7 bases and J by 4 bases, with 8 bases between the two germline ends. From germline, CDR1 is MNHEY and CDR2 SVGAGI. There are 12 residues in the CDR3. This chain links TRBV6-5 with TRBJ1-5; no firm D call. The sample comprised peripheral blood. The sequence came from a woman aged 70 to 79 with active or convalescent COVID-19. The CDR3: CASTRSNQPQHF. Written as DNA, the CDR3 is TGTGCCAGCACGCGGTCTAATCAGCCCCAGCATTTT.